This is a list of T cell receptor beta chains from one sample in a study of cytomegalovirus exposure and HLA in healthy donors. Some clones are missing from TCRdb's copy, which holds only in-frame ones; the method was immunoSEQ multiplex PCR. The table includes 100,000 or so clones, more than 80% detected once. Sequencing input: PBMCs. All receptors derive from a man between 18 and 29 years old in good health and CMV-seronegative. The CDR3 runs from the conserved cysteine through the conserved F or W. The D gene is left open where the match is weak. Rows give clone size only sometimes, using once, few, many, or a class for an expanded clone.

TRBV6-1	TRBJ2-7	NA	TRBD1	CASSVQGGEQYF	TGTGCCAGCAGTGTACAGGGGGGCGAGCAGTACTTC
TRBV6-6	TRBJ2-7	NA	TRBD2	CASSFAAGGKDEQYF	TGTGCCAGCAGTTTCGCAGCGGGAGGTAAAGACGAGCAGTACTTC
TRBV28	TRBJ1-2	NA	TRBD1	CASSLSQGARDYGYTF	TGTGCCAGCAGTTTGTCCCAGGGGGCGCGAGACTATGGCTACACCTTC
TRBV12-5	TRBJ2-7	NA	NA	CASGLPTSDLGHGEQYF	TGTGCTAGTGGTTTGCCAACATCTGACCTTGGACACGGCGAGCAGTACTTC
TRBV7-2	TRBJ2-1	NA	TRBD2	CASSLDLSGRAYEQFF	TGTGCCAGCAGCTTAGATCTGAGCGGGAGGGCATATGAGCAGTTCTTC
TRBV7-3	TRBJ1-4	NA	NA	CAIGEGEELFF	TGTGCCATAGGGGAAGGGGAGGAACTGTTTTTT
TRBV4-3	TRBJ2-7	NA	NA	CASSRHPGDTYEQYF	TGCGCCAGCAGCCGTCACCCGGGAGACACCTACGAGCAGTACTTC
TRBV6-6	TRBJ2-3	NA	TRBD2	CASSSEREGPDTQYF	TGTGCCAGCAGTTCGGAGCGGGAGGGCCCAGATACGCAGTATTTT
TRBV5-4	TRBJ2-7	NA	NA	CASSLGGSPAYEQYF	TGTGCCAGCAGCTTGGGCGGCTCCCCCGCCTACGAGCAGTACTTC
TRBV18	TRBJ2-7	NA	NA	CASSPLGSDIGYEQYF	TGTGCCAGCTCACCGCTAGGTTCGGACATCGGCTACGAGCAGTACTTC
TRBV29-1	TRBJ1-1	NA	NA	CSAEGGAGTEAFF	TGCAGCGCCGAGGGGGGGGCTGGCACTGAAGCTTTCTTT
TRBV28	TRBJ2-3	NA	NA	CASSSTGTDTQYF	TGTGCCAGCAGTTCGACAGGCACAGATACGCAGTATTTT
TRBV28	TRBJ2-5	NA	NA	CASSLYTLGLASGETQYF	TGTGCCAGCAGTTTATACACGTTGGGCCTGGCGAGTGGAGAGACCCAGTACTTC
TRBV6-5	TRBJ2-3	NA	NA	CASMGGQSTDTQYF	TGTGCCAGCATGGGGGGACAGAGCACAGATACGCAGTATTTT
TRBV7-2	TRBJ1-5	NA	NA	CASSFSGANQPQHF	TGTGCCAGCAGCTTTTCAGGGGCCAATCAGCCCCAGCATTTT
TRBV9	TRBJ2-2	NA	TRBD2	CASSVGLAEALAGELFF	TGTGCCAGCAGCGTGGGACTAGCGGAGGCATTGGCCGGGGAGCTGTTTTTT
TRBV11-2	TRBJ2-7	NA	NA	CASIGSQAQPYEQYF	TGTGCCAGCATCGGATCACAGGCCCAACCCTACGAGCAGTACTTC
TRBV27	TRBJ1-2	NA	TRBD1	CASSLGQYSYGYTF	TGTGCCAGCAGCCTGGGACAGTACAGCTATGGCTACACCTTC
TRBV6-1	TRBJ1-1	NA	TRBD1	CASWTGRTEAFF	TGTGCCAGCTGGACAGGGAGGACTGAAGCTTTCTTT
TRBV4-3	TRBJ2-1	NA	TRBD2	CASSRRTSGTDEQFF	TGCGCCAGCAGCCGGCGGACTAGCGGGACCGATGAGCAGTTCTTC
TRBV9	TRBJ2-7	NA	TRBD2	CASSSGTSGNEQYF	TGTGCCAGCAGCTCTGGGACTAGCGGGAACGAGCAGTACTTC
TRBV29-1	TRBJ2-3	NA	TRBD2	CSVGLAGEADTQYF	TGCAGCGTCGGACTAGCGGGAGAAGCAGATACGCAGTATTTT
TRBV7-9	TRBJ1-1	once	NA	CASSLPSRGSNTEAFF	TGTGCCAGCAGCTTACCATCAAGGGGCTCGAACACTGAAGCTTTCTTT
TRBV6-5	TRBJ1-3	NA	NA	CASSPGPLTGNTIYF	TGTGCCAGCAGCCCCGGTCCGCTAACGGGAAACACCATATATTTT